This T cell receptor beta chain was sequenced for a study of blood T cells in healthy people across ages. Study findings and constraints: Per-million-T-cell TCR beta diversity fell roughly linearly with age.

A remark on this clonotype: As yet, its antigen is unknown.

Sample-barcoded 5' priming and a J-beta primer mix drove a second PCR of roughly 6 to 12 cycles. TCRdb reanalysed the 5' RACE reads using MiXCR and keeps one entry per CDR3 protein. The table records 1.5 million to 2 million distinct CDR3 sequences, roughly 30% of them present only once. Germline V lookup: CDR1 SGHRS, CDR2 YFSETQ. This CDR3 is built from 14 residues. Trimming shortened V by 0 bases and J by 3 bases, and 9 bases separated the two germline ends. V usage is TRBV5-1 and J usage is TRBJ2-5; D is unclear. Sample: blood. The receptor was derived from a woman in her 30s in good health. DNA of the CDR3: TGCGCCAGCAGCTTGGTTCCAGGAAAAGAGACCCAGTACTTC. Encoded protein: CASSLVPGKETQYF.